This TCR beta chain was recovered during a study of shared clonotypes between healthy human individuals. Measured with immunoSEQ multiplex PCR; TCRdb has only the in-frame clones, and not every one. The sample holds some 580,000 clones; about 98% are singletons and the top ten take 0.3%. V dropped 2 bases and J dropped 1 base, with 8 bases sitting between them. This CDR3 has 14 amino acids. Looked up from germline, CDR1 is MNHEY and CDR2 is SVGAGI. Naive CD8 cells, CD45RO-negative and positively selected for CCR7, excluded terminally differentiated effector memory CD45RA+ cells. This chain links TRBV6-5 with TRBJ1-2; D is uncertain. The specimen sequenced was naive CD8+ T cells sorted from blood. This receptor was taken from a man aged 30 to 39 in good health. In DNA form, the CDR3 reads TGTGCCAGCAGTTACGATCAGGATAACTATGGCTACACCTTC. This translates into CASSYDQDNYGYTF.